This T cell receptor beta chain was observed in a study of CD8 T cells in ankylosing spondylitis. Germline CDR1 reads MNHNS; CDR2 reads SASEGT. Trimming stripped 7 bases from V and 1 base from J, with 16 bases between. This CDR3 region has 15 residues. Each TCR beta library was made by quantitative 5'-RACE that incorporated molecular barcodes. TCRdb recomputed calls from the 5' RACE reads with MiXCR, one row per CDR3 protein. Of some 130,000 distinct CDR3 sequences in the sample, just under 7.5% were seen once. This clonotype was counted many times. This chain connects TRBV6-1 to TRBJ1-1; tentative D call: TRBD1 (6 bases). This TCR came from a female donor with ankylosing spondylitis or in good health (not recorded which). The sequenced sample was blood, either unsorted or a sorted T cell fraction (not recorded which). DNA for the CDR3: TGTGCCAGCACCCGGTCCGGGACACCGAACACTGAAGCTTTCTTT. It codes for CASTRSGTPNTEAFF.